This T cell receptor beta chain was recorded in a study of T cells in Graves' hyperthyroidism and ophthalmopathy. Study conclusions and caveats: It was a median approximately 6.9 months before onset that the model predicted ophthalmopathy.

CDR1 and CDR2 (germline): MGHDK, SYGVNS. This CDR3 is 13 amino acids long. Trimming removed 3 bases from V and 7 bases from J, with 9 bases in between. In this sample, this clonotype turned up many times. What it binds is unknown. TCR beta CDR3 sequences were amplified from RNA transcripts. Carried out on the TCR CDR3, a first-round RT-PCR used the HTBI primer set. Each CDR3 protein is one row after TCRdb ran MiXCR on the multiplex PCR reads. Of 750,000 to 950,000 distinct CDR3 sequences detected, 38% appear once; the ten largest clones hold 8% to 9%. Aged 18 to 65, the patients had hyperthyroidism that was newly diagnosed and had lasted under 2 months. For the diagnoses, clinical symptoms, serum thyroxine and TRAb, thyroid ultrasound and orbital computed tomography were used.

The sequence derives from a man aged 18 to 29 with Graves' hyperthyroidism. The V gene is TRBV25-1, the J gene TRBJ2-2, with D perhaps matching TRBD1 (6 bases). The sequenced sample was blood. This chain's CDR3 is CASSDRTVGELFF. For the CDR3, the DNA is TGTGCCAGCAGTGACCGGACAGTCGGGGAGCTGTTTTTT. The full variable domain, rest sourced from reference TRBV25-1 and TRBJ2-2, is EADIYQTPRYLVIGTGKKITLECSQTMGHDKMYWYQQDPGMELHLIHYSYGVNSTEKGDLSSESTVSRIRTEHFPLTLESARPSHTSQYLCASSDRTVGELFFGEGSRLTVL.